In its sample, the clone carrying this TCR beta chain was seen many times. No antigen is known for it. TCRdb used MiXCR to reprocess the reads, holding one entry per CDR3 protein. The table has about 400,000 distinct CDR3 sequences, about 32% seen once; the top ten hold 13%. This sample is part of a study of T cell repertoires in cytomegalovirus infection. On the study more broadly: As its CMV epitopes, the study selected recently identified HLA-C-restricted and well-studied HLA-B-restricted targets. It was the public TCR beta signatures that indicated both CMV infection and matching HLA type. Study outcomes and limitations: Based on cumulative public TCR beta family frequency, carriers of CMV plus the relevant HLA were identified. The response measured ex vivo was dominated by TCR beta clonotypes (HLA-C-restricted and CMV-specific).

CDR1 is SGHTA, CDR2 FQGNSA, per germline. CDR3 length equals 14 residues. V lost 1 base to trimming and J lost 0 bases, with 6 bases between them. The chain recombines TRBV7-2 with TRBJ2-5; no reliable D call. This specimen was cultured PBMCs, taken from culture after CMV antigen stimulation. The receptor was derived from a human donor in good health (CMV status not recorded). Some clones in this sample may be carry-over from other donors' samples. This CDR3 is CASSLDTDQETQYF. DNA of the CDR3: TGTGCCAGCAGCTTAGATACAGACCAAGAGACCCAGTACTTC.